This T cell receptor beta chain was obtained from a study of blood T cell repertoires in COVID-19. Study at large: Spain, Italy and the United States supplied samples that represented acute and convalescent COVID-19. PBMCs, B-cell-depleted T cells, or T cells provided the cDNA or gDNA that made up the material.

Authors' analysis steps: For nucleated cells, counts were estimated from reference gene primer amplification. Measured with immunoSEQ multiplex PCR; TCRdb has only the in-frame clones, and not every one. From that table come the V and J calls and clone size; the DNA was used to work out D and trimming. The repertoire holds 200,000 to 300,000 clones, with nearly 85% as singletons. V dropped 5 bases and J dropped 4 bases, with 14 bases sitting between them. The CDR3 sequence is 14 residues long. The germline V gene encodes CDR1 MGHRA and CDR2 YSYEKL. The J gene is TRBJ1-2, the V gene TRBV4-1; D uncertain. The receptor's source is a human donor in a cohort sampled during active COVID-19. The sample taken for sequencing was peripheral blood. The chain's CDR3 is CASSNSRVFYGYTF. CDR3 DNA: TGCGCCAGCAGCAACTCTCGGGTATTCTATGGCTACACCTTC.